This TCR beta chain was captured in a study of T cells after yellow fever vaccination. TCRdb called the 5' RACE reads again in MiXCR, with one record for every CDR3 protein. The sample lists a few hundred thousand distinct CDR3 sequences, roughly 6.2% occurring once. Germline loops: CDR1 MDHEN, CDR2 SYDVKM. The length of the CDR3 is 15 residues. Trimming took off 7 bases at V and 3 bases at J, with 16 bases between the two ends. The chain recombines TRBV28 with TRBJ2-1; D possibly corresponds to TRBD2 (5 bases). The starting material was PBMCs, obtained 5 days after the yellow fever booster vaccination. This TCR came from a man aged 30 to 45 who received the YFV17D yellow fever vaccine. The CDR3 bases are TGTGCCAGCACCACTGGAGGACCAGTCTACAATGAGCAGTTCTTC. Encoded protein: CASTTGGPVYNEQFF.